A selection of T cell receptor beta chains follows, all from one sample in a study of cytomegalovirus exposure and HLA in healthy donors. TCRdb's copy holds only in-frame clones and misses some; the assay was immunoSEQ multiplex PCR. The sample contains approximately 220,000 clones, just under 90% of which appear only once. The material sequenced was PBMCs. The source is a man aged 18 to 29 in good health and CMV-seronegative. CDR3s include the opening cysteine and the closing phenylalanine or tryptophan. Each record gives: J gene, V gene, CDR3 protein.

>TRBJ2-2|TRBV5-1
CASSSGTSYTGELFF
>TRBJ1-1|TRBV5-1
CASTGNTEAFF
>TRBJ1-2|TRBV11-2
CASRETGGHYGYTF
>TRBJ2-7|TRBV9
CASSASGGAPEQYF
>TRBJ1-1|TRBV6-5
CAVVQRTEAFF
>TRBJ2-2|TRBV28
CASSYSGFAGELFF
>TRBJ1-3|TRBV5-1
CASSLVGGGPGNTIYF
>TRBJ1-1|TRBV27
CASSSQGTEAFF
>TRBJ2-7|TRBV4-1
CASSPRTSGSTEQYF
>TRBJ1-1|TRBV27
CASSLQTGEVEAFF
>TRBJ2-7|TRBV5-1
CASSPSRDRPYEQYF
>TRBJ1-5|TRBV27
CASSSGNQPQHF
>TRBJ2-4|TRBV10-3
CAISESNPLSGNIQYF
>TRBJ1-3|TRBV13
CASSLTNMEDTIYF
>TRBJ2-1|TRBV18
CASSPPGGRWVQFF
>TRBJ1-1|TRBV5-4
CAIKSGTGSMNTEAFF
>TRBJ2-3|TRBV7-9
CASSVVERDTQYF
>TRBJ2-1|TRBV14
CASSPREGASYNEQFF
>TRBJ2-2|TRBV5-4
CASSRPGSLYTGELFF
>TRBJ2-1|TRBV27
CASSPRAGGPHEQFF
>TRBJ1-1|TRBV5-1
CASSLGGALNTEAFF
>TRBJ1-5|TRBV27
CASSLRTGNQPQHF
>TRBJ2-1|TRBV6-5
CASSPGGRAHNEQFF
>TRBJ2-1|TRBV5-6
CASSTPGETYNEQFF
>TRBJ2-3|TRBV27
CASSLPPVDTQYF
>TRBJ2-2|TRBV28
CASSSSGQGTGELFF
>TRBJ2-1|TRBV9
CASSDYGSIDEQFF
>TRBJ1-6|TRBV7-9
CASSLQTGTGTSPLHF
>TRBJ2-7|TRBV7-2
CASSLGTATYEQYF
>TRBJ2-7|TRBV19
CASSPPESREQYF
>TRBJ2-5|TRBV7-9
CASSLVPSGRAGRETQYF
>TRBJ2-5|TRBV12-5
CASGLGGETQYF
>TRBJ2-1|TRBV7-2
CASSLPLAGGANEQFF
>TRBJ2-3|TRBV13
CASSFDPSGGLNF
>TRBJ1-2|TRBV7-9
CASRQGNDGYTF
>TRBJ2-7|TRBV7-2
CASGPRYEQYF
>TRBJ1-2|TRBV9
CASSVVGLNYGYTF
>TRBJ2-2|TRBV5-6
CASSLYRVDDLGELFF
>TRBJ1-4|TRBV7-2
CASSPSQGEKLFF
>TRBJ1-2|TRBV5-6
CASSFWGSENNYGYTF
>TRBJ2-1|TRBV9
CASSQGLAGLNEQFF
>TRBJ1-2|TRBV18
CASSPRQQGDYTF
>TRBJ2-4|TRBV11-2
CASSTIRLAGGNIQYF
>TRBJ1-6|TRBV5-4
CASSLGSGTRNSPLHF
>TRBJ1-6|TRBV7-9
CASSLRGRGSNSPLHF